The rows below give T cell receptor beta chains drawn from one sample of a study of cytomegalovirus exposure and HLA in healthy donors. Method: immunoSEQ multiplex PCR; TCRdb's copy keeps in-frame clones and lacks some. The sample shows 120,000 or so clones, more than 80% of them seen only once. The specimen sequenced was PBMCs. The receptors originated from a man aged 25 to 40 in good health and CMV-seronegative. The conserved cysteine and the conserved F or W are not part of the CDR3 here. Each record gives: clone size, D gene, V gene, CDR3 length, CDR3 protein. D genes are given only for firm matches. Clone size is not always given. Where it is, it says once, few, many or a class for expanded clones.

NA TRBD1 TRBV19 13 ASTMDRSGSQPQH
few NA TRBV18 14 ASSPRNLKSYNEQF
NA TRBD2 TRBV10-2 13 ASALTSGGTGELF
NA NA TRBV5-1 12 ASSLDRDQETQY
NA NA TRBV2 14 ATDLSPLYSPNTIY
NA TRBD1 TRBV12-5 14 ASGLVLGQDPNTIY
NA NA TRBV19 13 ASTMGQGLNTEAF
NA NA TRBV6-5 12 ASSRNKRGYGYT
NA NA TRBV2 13 ASSGGSASSYEQY
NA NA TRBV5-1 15 ASSFSPGAGANTEAF
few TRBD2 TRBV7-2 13 ASILASGGDNEQF
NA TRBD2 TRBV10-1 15 ASIKGEWRELLDEQY
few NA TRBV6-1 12 ASSEVEAYNEQF
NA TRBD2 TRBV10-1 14 ASSDFGLAGDNEQF
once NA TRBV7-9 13 ASSLTFELSNEQF
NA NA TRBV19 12 ASSMGYPTDTQY
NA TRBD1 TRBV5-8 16 ASSLLSLGQGRTYEQY
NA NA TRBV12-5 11 ASGFSDPETQY
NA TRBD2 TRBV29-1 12 STTIAGGYNEQF
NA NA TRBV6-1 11 ASSEVAANEAF
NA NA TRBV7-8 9 ASSKGVQQY
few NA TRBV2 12 ASRLRGSNQPQH
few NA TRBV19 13 ASSNLGQSNEKLF
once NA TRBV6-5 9 ATTGSTEAF
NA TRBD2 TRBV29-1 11 SVKLAGTYEQY
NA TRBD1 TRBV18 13 ASSPITGGNTEAF
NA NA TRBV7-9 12 ASSLASGFSEAF
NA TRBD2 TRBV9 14 ASSSSGGSGRDEQF
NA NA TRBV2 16 ASRHPGHQPSGANVLT
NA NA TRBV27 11 ASSYQGNTEAF
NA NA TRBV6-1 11 ASRGQSSYEQY
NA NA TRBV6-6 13 ASSDTGGESYEQY
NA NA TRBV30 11 AWSVQLYTEAF
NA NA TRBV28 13 ASSFALTDQYGYT
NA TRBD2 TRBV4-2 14 ASSQAPSGRGYEQY
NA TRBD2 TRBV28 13 ASRSGLAGGYEQF
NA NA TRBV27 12 ASSSPGSNYEQY
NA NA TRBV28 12 ASSYLPGGTEAF
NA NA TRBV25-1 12 ASSDRSGYQPQH
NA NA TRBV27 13 ASSSAVTGLDTIY
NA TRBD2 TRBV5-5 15 ASSVPGLAGLGYEQY